This entry describes one TCR beta chain. Its antigen is still unknown. The sample originates from a study of cytomegalovirus exposure and HLA in healthy donors. Findings and limits, study-wide: A reported reduction in N-insertions relative to the 666-donor mean was seen in an Asian-associated ancestry cluster in a later analysis. Three CMV-associated chains proved CMV antigen-specific in vitro. Later, an analysis found that common viral pathogens appeared to be linked with several of the most significant clusters. For most subjects, TCR beta sequences were reported to predict HLA-A and HLA-B alleles with accuracy.

Germline values: CDR1 SGHAT, CDR2 FQNNGV. J gave up 6 bases and V 5 bases, and 10 bases lay outside the gene matches. The CDR3 contains 15 residues. Primers included in the PCR were 60 Vbeta and 13 Jbeta primers. Only in-frame clones appear in the TCRdb table, and some are missing; sequencing was by immunoSEQ multiplex PCR. The sample yields 110,000 or so clones, approximately 77% seen once. The V gene is TRBV11-2, the J gene TRBJ2-7, with TRBD2 identical over 10 bases. Source material: PBMCs. The sequence derives from a man aged 50-59 years in good health and CMV-seropositive. CDR3 sequence: CASSPRTAGGPEQYF. The CDR3 DNA follows: TGTGCCAGCAGCCCACGAACAGCGGGAGGGCCCGAGCAGTACTTC.